The 21 T cell receptor beta chains listed next were all sequenced from one sample in a study of tumor and adjacent non-tumor tissue in lung cancer. RNA was extracted from bulk tissue without any cell sorting. This non-tumor lung sample came from over 3 cm beyond the tumor edge. The library came from three nested PCR rounds adapted from ARM-PCR protocols. TCRdb re-analysed the multiplex PCR reads in MiXCR, keeping a single row per CDR3 protein. The sample contains roughly 70,000 distinct CDR3 sequences, 65% to 75% of which appear only once. Source material: distant non-tumor lung tissue. These receptors were collected from a woman aged 45 to 65 with non-small cell lung cancer.

With respect to this clonotype: This may come from a read error, since a much larger clone is one base off. The chain couples TRBV11-2 to TRBJ2-1; 9 bases line up with TRBD2. This CDR3 is built from 15 residues. Germline CDR1 reads SGHAT; CDR2 reads FQNNGV. CDR3: CASCLILAGIDEQFF. CDR3 coding DNA: TGTGCCAGCTGCTTAATCCTAGCGGGGATTGATGAGCAGTTCTTC.

This clonotype appeared a single time. This chain connects TRBV12-3 or TRBV12-4 to TRBJ2-1, with D unresolved. The CDR3 is made up of 14 amino acids. The V end was cut by 3 bases, the J end by 7 bases, with 13 bases between. The CDR3 region is CASSFGVASNEQFF. The CDR3 DNA reads as TGTGCCAGCAGTTTTGGTGTCGCGAGTAATGAGCAGTTCTTC.

This chain connects TRBV11-3 to TRBJ2-7; a weak D match, TRBD1 (5 bases). V was cut by 2 bases and J by 5 bases, with 10 bases left in between. This CDR3 comprises 13 residues. Germline CDR1 reads SGHNT; CDR2 reads YENEEA. CDR3 nucleotides: TGTGCCAGCAGCTTAACACAGGCTCACGAGCAGTACTTC. This gives the protein CASSLTQAHEQYF. The entire variable domain, with the rest obtained from reference TRBV11-3 and TRBJ2-7, is as follows: EAGVVQSPRYKIIEKKQPVAFWCNPISGHNTLYWYLQNLGQGPELLIRYENEEAVDDSQLPKDRFSAERLKGVDSTLKIQPAELGDSAVYLCASSLTQAHEQYFGPGTRLTVT.

About this clonotype: Lacking the conserved final phenylalanine or tryptophan, this CDR3 likely reflects a read error. Here the CDR3 reads CASSFIDTQYS. Written as DNA, the CDR3 is TGTGCCAGCAGCTTTATCGATACGCAGTATTCT. The chain combines TRBV11-2 with TRBJ2-3; D is undetermined. CDR1 SGHAT and CDR2 FQNNGV come from the germline V gene. The length of the CDR3 is 11 residues. Between the trimmed V and J ends, which lost 3 bases and 6 bases, there was a span of 4 bases.

There are many counts of this clonotype. This chain joins TRBV29-1 and TRBJ2-7; D tentatively reads TRBD1 or TRBD2 (6 bases each). The CDR3 has 13 residues. The germline CDR1 and CDR2 sequences are SQVTM and ANQGSEA. Trimming stripped 3 bases from V and 7 bases from J, with 16 bases between. CDR3 in amino acids: CSVDGRGVEEQYF. CDR3 in DNA: TGCAGCGTTGATGGTAGGGGGGTAGAGGAGCAGTACTTC.

This sequence joins TRBV20-1 and TRBJ2-1; D perhaps matches TRBD2 (5 bases). The CDR3 extends over 11 amino acids. In germline, CDR1 is DFQATT, CDR2 SNEGSKA (reference sequence). The CDR3 sequence is CNTSLYNEQFF. The CDR3 nucleotides are TGCAATACTAGTCTTTACAATGAGCAGTTCTTC.

A word on this clonotype: Since the CDR3 does not end with the conserved phenylalanine or tryptophan, this likely comes from a read error. This chain connects TRBV11-2 to TRBJ2-3; no clear D gene. CDR3 length equals 13 residues. CDR1 SGHAT and CDR2 FQNNGV come from the germline V gene. CDR3 in DNA: TGTGCCAGCAACTTAAGAAAGGATGATACGCAGTATTTA. As protein: CASNLRKDDTQYL.

This clonotype was detected once. Since no conserved phenylalanine or tryptophan closes the CDR3, a read error is the likely cause. The rearrangement uses TRBV7-9 and TRBJ1-1; D remains unclear. From germline, CDR1 is SEHNR and CDR2 FQNEAQ (reference sequence). The CDR3 extends over 12 amino acids. Deletions cut 5 bases from V and 8 bases from J, with 12 bases between. The DNA for the CDR3 is TGTGCCAGCAGCCCAGTAGGTGAGGAAGCTTTCCTT. Protein sequence: CASSPVGEEAFL.

The CDR3 sequence is CASSLKAGRFNEQFF. The DNA of the CDR3 is TGTGCCAGCAGCTTGAAAGCGGGACGGTTCAATGAGCAGTTCTTC. This chain joins TRBV5-4 and TRBJ2-1, with 7 bases lining up with TRBD2. CDR1 is SGHNT and CDR2 is YYREEE in the germline V gene (reference sequence). The CDR3 covers 15 residues. Trimming at V came to 1 base and at J to 6 bases, leaving 7 bases not matched to a gene.

This clonotype is a singleton in its sample. A junction boundary mismatches the germline segment, possibly from a read error. V usage is TRBV20-1 and J usage is TRBJ2-3; D ambiguous. CDR3 length equals 13 residues. Germline V gives CDR1 DFQATT, CDR2 SNEGSKA (reference sequence). CDR3 coding DNA: TGCAGTGCCCCCCTCTTCCGGATGGATACGCAGTACTTT. It specifies CSAPLFRMDTQYF.

Regarding this clonotype: The junction and the germline gene differ at one end; a read error may be behind it. In DNA form, the CDR3 reads TGTGCCATCACCGTGGGACAGGGCTATGACTACACCTTC. It encodes CAITVGQGYDYTF. This rearrangement joins TRBV10-3 to TRBJ1-2; 9 bases are shared with TRBD1. Germline loops: CDR1 ENHRY, CDR2 SYGVKD. The CDR3 has 13 amino acids.

V usage is TRBV13 and J usage is TRBJ2-7; 9 bases are shared with TRBD2. CDR3 length: 17 amino acids. Germline V gene lookup returns CDR1 PRHDT and CDR2 FYEKMQ (reference sequence). The J segment lost 3 bases and the V segment lost 0 bases, leaving 9 bases of the junction unmatched. The CDR3 reads CASSLGGLAGRGYEQYF. CDR3 nucleotides: TGTGCCAGCAGCTTAGGCGGGCTAGCGGGAAGAGGCTACGAGCAGTACTTC. The variable domain in full, completed from reference TRBV13 and TRBJ2-7, reads AAGVIQSPRHLIKEKRETATLKCYPIPRHDTVYWYQQGPGQDPQFLISFYEKMQSDKGSIPDRFSAQQFSDYHSELNMSSLELGDSALYFCASSLGGLAGRGYEQYFGPGTRLTVT.

This clonotype was detected only a few times. This CDR3 fails to terminate in the conserved phenylalanine or tryptophan, so it likely reflects a read error. The chain has TRBV4-1 and TRBJ1-1; D remains unclear. Germline-derived CDR1 and CDR2 are MGHRA and YSYEKL. The CDR3 is 16 amino acids. The CDR3 DNA is TGCGCCAGCAGCCAAGATCGTTACAGAGCGAACACTGAGGCTTTCCTT. This codes for CASSQDRYRANTEAFL.

As regards this clonotype: A much larger clone is a single base away; this may be a read error. The conserved final phenylalanine or tryptophan is absent from the CDR3, which likely points to a read error. The CDR3 reads CAISESLAKNIQYI. The CDR3 coding sequence is TGTGCCATCAGTGAGAGTCTAGCCAAAAACATTCAGTACATC. The chain uses TRBV10-3 and TRBJ2-4, with D unresolved. Trimming shortened V by 2 bases and J by 0 bases, and 5 bases separated the two germline ends. The CDR3 runs 14 residues. CDR1 is ENHRY, CDR2 SYGVKD, per germline.

A remark on this clonotype: This could be a read error, since a much larger clone is one nucleotide away. In this CDR3 the conserved last residue, phenylalanine or tryptophan, is missing, so a read error is likely. V is TRBV4-1 and J is TRBJ2-1, with 10 bases lining up with TRBD2. Germline assignment: CDR1 MGHRA and CDR2 YSYEKL. J lost 2 bases, V lost 1 base, and 8 bases had no gene match. The CDR3 length is 18 residues. In DNA, the CDR3 is TGCGCCAGCAGCCAAGTTGCTAGCGGGAGTACGGCCTACAATGAGCAGTTCTTA. Encoded protein: CASSQVASGSTAYNEQFL.

Notes on this clonotype: A much larger clone sits a single nucleotide away, making a read error possible. The chain joins TRBV10-3 to TRBJ2-6, with TRBD2 as a possible D gene (6 bases). Germline V gives CDR1 ENHRY, CDR2 SYGVKD. The CDR3 sequence is 15 residues long. This CDR3 is CAISARGSGANVLAF. The CDR3 bases are TGTGCCATCAGTGCGCGGGGCTCTGGGGCCAACGTCCTGGCTTTC.

On this clonotype itself: Likely a read error: the CDR3 ends without its conserved phenylalanine or tryptophan. It is unclear where the CDR3 begins or ends on the DNA, so no DNA is shown, and the CDR3 is as TCRdb lists it. The chain links TRBV11-2 to TRBJ2-7. From germline, CDR1 is SGHAT and CDR2 FQNNGV. The CDR3 spans 13 amino acids, including both terminal residues. CDR3 in amino acids: CASSLAAGYEQHY.

As to this clonotype: Given a much more abundant clone one base away, this may be a read error. V usage is TRBV28 and J usage is TRBJ2-7, with D tentatively TRBD2 (5 bases). Germline V gene lookup returns CDR1 MDHEN and CDR2 SYDVKM. The CDR3 is 14 residues long. V gave up 6 bases and J gave up 2 bases, with 14 bases separating them. The CDR3 here is CASSRARAAYEQYF. The CDR3 DNA reads TGTGCCAGCAGCCGGGCGAGGGCAGCCTACGAGCAGTACTTC.

This clonotype appeared a single time. At one boundary the junction diverges from the germline segment, which might be a read error. The chain uses TRBV28 and TRBJ2-7, with D perhaps TRBD2 (5 bases). The germline CDR1 and CDR2 sequences are MDHEN and SYDVKM. This CDR3 is 14 amino acids long. The CDR3 protein is CASSLWTNSHEQYF. CDR3 coding DNA: TGTGCCAGCAGTTTATGGACTAACTCCCACGAGCAGTACTTC.

At least ten counts were recorded for this clonotype. The V and J genes are TRBV20-1 and TRBJ2-5, with D unresolved. V shed 4 bases and J shed 4 bases, with 4 bases lying between them. From germline, CDR1 is DFQATT and CDR2 SNEGSKA (reference sequence). The CDR3 loop spans 10 amino acids. CDR3 DNA sequence: TGCAGTGCTATGTCAGAGACCCAGTACTTC. It specifies CSAMSETQYF.

Regarding this clonotype: A junction boundary mismatches the germline segment, possibly from a read error. The chain employs TRBV11-1 and TRBJ2-3; TRBD1 is a possible D gene (6 bases). The germline gives CDR1 SGHAT, CDR2 FQDESV (reference sequence). This CDR3 has 14 residues. As DNA, the CDR3 is TGCGCCAGCAGCTTAGCGACCAGGACAGATACACAGTATTTT. Amino acid sequence: CASSLATRTDTQYF. The complete variable domain, with remaining parts taken from reference TRBV11-1 and TRBJ2-3, reads EAEVAQSPRYKITEKSQAVAFWCDPISGHATLYWYRQILGQGPELLVQFQDESVVDDSQLPKDRFSAERLKGVDSTLKIQPAELGDSAMYLCASSLATRTDTQYFGPGTRLTVL.